This entry describes one TCR beta chain. Antigen unknown. The libraries of TRB cDNA were constructed through 5' RACE using UMI labels. Using the 5' RACE reads, TCRdb records one entry per CDR3 protein without DNA. The repertoire table contains approximately 41,000 distinct CDR3 sequences. The data belong to a study of CXCR3-negative and CXCR3-positive naive CD8 T cells. Study results and limitations: Sequencing showed both naive subsets with comparably high diversity, and memory CD8+ cells much lower. TCR strength was inferred from TRB CDR3 properties, while surface CD5 was comparable between naive subsets.

This CDR3 is 14 amino acids long. Germline V gene lookup returns CDR1 SQVTM and CDR2 ANQGSEA. The V gene is TRBV29-1, the J gene TRBJ2-4; absent DNA, TCRdb's TRBD2 call cannot be checked. The TCR originated in a human donor in good health. Some clones in this sample may be carry-over from other donors' samples. The sample was memory CD8+ T cells from blood. The CDR3 reads CSVKDSGPKNIQYF.